At least ten counts were recorded for the clone carrying this T cell receptor (beta chain). Its antigen is not known. Amplification of TCR beta CDR3 was performed by multiplex PCR with 32 V and 13 J primers. TCRdb independently ran MiXCR on the multiplex PCR reads; one entry per CDR3 protein. The table lists 20,000 to 25,000 distinct CDR3 sequences, 28% of them singletons. This record belongs to a study of immune heterogeneity within non-small cell lung tumors. Looking at the study overall: With respect to histology, the tumors encompassed several squamous cell carcinomas, fewer than 11 non-squamous carcinomas and 1 not otherwise specified. Study-level points and caveats: With local tumor mutational burden, local T-cell clonality showed a moderate but significant correlation (R 0.3 to 0.4). High-frequency clones unique to single sites coexisted with identical dominant CDR3 beta clonotypes that recurred across tumor sites within a patient.

Template came from bulk tumor genomic DNA, at approximately 600 ng per sample. From each primary tumor, several far-apart biopsies were obtained during surgery. The cohort was untreated, with newly diagnosed non-small cell lung cancer undergoing curative surgery. Donation came from patients with newly diagnosed non-small cell lung cancer who were having surgery with curative intent. CDR3 length: 15 amino acids. Germline values: CDR1 LGHNA, CDR2 YSLEER. Trimming shortened V by 4 bases and J by 0 bases, and 7 bases separated the two germline ends. The clonotype comes from a middle-aged man with non-small cell lung cancer. The J gene is TRBJ2-6, the V gene TRBV4-3; no firm D call. Sequencing was done on a sample of lung tumor tissue. The CDR3 loop reads CASSPQSSGANVLTF. The CDR3, as DNA: TGCGCCAGCAGCCCGCAAAGCTCTGGGGCCAACGTCCTGACTTTC.